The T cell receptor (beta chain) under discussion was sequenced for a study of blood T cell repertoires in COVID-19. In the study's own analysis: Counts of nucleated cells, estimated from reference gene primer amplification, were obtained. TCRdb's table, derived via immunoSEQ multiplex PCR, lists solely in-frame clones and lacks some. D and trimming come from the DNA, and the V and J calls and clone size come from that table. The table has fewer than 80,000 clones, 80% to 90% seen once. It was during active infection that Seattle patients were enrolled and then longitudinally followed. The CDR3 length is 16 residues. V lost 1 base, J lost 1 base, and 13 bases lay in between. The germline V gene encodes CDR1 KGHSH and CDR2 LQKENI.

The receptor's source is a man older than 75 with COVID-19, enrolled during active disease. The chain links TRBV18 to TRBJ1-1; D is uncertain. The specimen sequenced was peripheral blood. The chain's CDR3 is CASSPRRTRENTEAFF. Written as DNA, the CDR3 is TGTGCCAGCTCACCACGAAGGACTCGGGAGAACACTGAAGCTTTCTTT.